This TCR beta chain was documented in a study of T cell changes during pregnancy in multiple sclerosis. Profiled with immunoSEQ multiplex PCR; TCRdb holds only in-frame clones, not every one. This sample has tens of thousands of clones, with about 90% found just once. This CDR3 comprises 15 residues. The junction had 6 bases not matched to a gene; V was cut back by 6 bases and J by 0 bases. From germline, CDR1 is MNHNY and CDR2 SVGAGI (reference sequence). The sequencing used CD4+ T cells from peripheral blood mononuclear cells, collected after pregnancy. This sequence was found in a female donor with multiple sclerosis, enrolled in a pregnancy study. The chain recombines TRBV6-6 with TRBJ2-7; 9 bases are a match to TRBD1. The CDR3 DNA reads as TGTGCCAGCAGGCCAACAGGGGGCCTCTCCTACGAGCAGTACTTC. Translating it yields CASRPTGGLSYEQYF.